The next 22 T cell receptor beta chains were all read from a single sample in a study of cytomegalovirus exposure and HLA in healthy donors. The PCR employed 60 Vbeta primers together with 13 Jbeta primers. The repertoire was sequenced with immunoSEQ multiplex PCR; TCRdb's copy has only in-frame clones and lacks some. The specimen's table records about 39,000 clones. Input material: PBMCs. These receptors all stem from a woman between 25 and 40 years old in good health and CMV-seropositive.

The gene calls are TRBV7-9 and TRBJ1-1; TRBD1 matches 7 bases. Germline V gene data show CDR1 as SEHNR and CDR2 as FQNEAQ (reference sequence). The CDR3 totals 14 residues. The ends lost 5 bases at V and 1 base at J; junction bases unmatched: 4. The CDR3 region is CASSLGQQNTEAFF. CDR3 DNA sequence: TGTGCCAGCAGCCTGGGACAGCAGAACACTGAAGCTTTCTTT. The entire variable domain, with the rest obtained from reference TRBV7-9 and TRBJ1-1, is as follows: DTGVSQNPRHKITKRGQNVTFRCDPISEHNRLYWYRQTLGQGPEFLTYFQNEAQLEKSRLLSDRFSAERPKGSFSTLEIQRTEQGDSAMYLCASSLGQQNTEAFFGQGTRLTVV.

J is TRBJ2-5 and V is TRBV5-8, with D uncertain. From germline, CDR1 is SGHTS and CDR2 YDEGEE. The CDR3 consists of 12 residues. The V gene lost 3 bases and the J gene lost 7 bases, with 10 bases spanning the gap. CDR3 sequence reads: CASSYGRVTQYF. For the CDR3, the DNA is TGTGCCAGCAGCTATGGTCGGGTGACCCAGTACTTC.

This chain joins TRBV18 and TRBJ1-2; 9 nucleotides line up with TRBD1. J lost 3 bases, V lost 5 bases, and 13 bases had no gene match. This CDR3 is 17 amino acids long. Germline loops: CDR1 KGHSH, CDR2 LQKENI. CDR3 in DNA: TGTGCCAGCTCAGCTAAGCTCCCGGGACAGGGATACTATGGCTACACCTTC. Protein product: CASSAKLPGQGYYGYTF.

The chain employs TRBV5-1 and TRBJ1-6, with 9 bases that match TRBD1. Trimming took 2 bases from V and 4 from J; bases not matched to a gene: 4. Looked up from germline, CDR1 is SGHRS and CDR2 is YFSETQ. CDR3 length: 16 amino acids. Here the CDR3 DNA reads TGCGCCAGCAGCTTTGGGACAGGGTCTTATAATTCACCCCTCCACTTT. Translated: CASSFGTGSYNSPLHF.

The J gene is TRBJ2-7, the V gene TRBV7-7; TRBD1 matches at 9 bases. V gave up 5 bases and J gave up 0 bases; unmatched junction bases: 5. CDR3 size: 15 residues. The germline V gene encodes CDR1 SSHAT and CDR2 FNYEAQ (reference sequence). CDR3 loop: CASSVGQGSSYEQYF. The CDR3 nucleotides are TGTGCCAGCAGCGTAGGACAGGGGAGCTCCTACGAGCAGTACTTC.

The chain links TRBV2 to TRBJ2-2; 7 bases agree with TRBD1. J was trimmed by 1 base and V by 5 bases; bases with no gene match: 7. Germline loops: CDR1 SNHLY, CDR2 FYNNEI. This CDR3 has 16 amino acids. The CDR3 region is CASSIGGLWNTGELFF. CDR3 nucleotides: TGTGCCAGCAGTATAGGGGGCCTATGGAACACCGGGGAGCTGTTTTTT.

This sequence joins TRBV2 and TRBJ1-2, with D unclear. Trimming removed 7 bases at V and 4 bases at J, with 16 bases between. Germline V CDR1 and CDR2: SNHLY, FYNNEI. CDR3 length: 14 residues. The CDR3 reads CASTLGRNLYGYTF. In DNA form, the CDR3 reads TGTGCCAGCACCCTTGGGAGGAACCTCTATGGCTACACCTTC.

The V call is TRBV7-2, the J call TRBJ1-5; TRBD1 matches at 10 bases. The trim removed 5 bases at V and 6 bases at J, leaving 7 bases unmatched. The CDR3 has 15 residues. CDR1 is SGHTA, CDR2 FQGNSA, per germline. This CDR3 reads CASSPGTGAIQPQHF. The DNA of the CDR3 is TGTGCCAGCAGCCCTGGGACAGGGGCGATTCAGCCCCAGCATTTT.

V is TRBV18 and J is TRBJ2-5; D is possibly TRBD2 (6 bases). Trimming removed 5 bases from V and 3 bases from J, with 10 bases in between. Germline CDR1 is KGHSH and CDR2 is LQKENI. There are 13 residues in the CDR3. The CDR3 region is CASSVWGEETQYF. DNA for the CDR3: TGTGCCAGCTCAGTTTGGGGGGAAGAGACCCAGTACTTC.

V and J are TRBV5-1 and TRBJ2-7, with TRBD1 as a possible D gene (5 bases). The CDR3 consists of 16 residues. Germline lookup yields CDR1 SGHRS and CDR2 YFSETQ. V was pared by 4 bases and J by 7 bases, with 24 bases between. The CDR3 reads CASSPQYTLTAREQYF. CDR3 bases: TGCGCCAGCAGCCCCCAGTACACGTTGACAGCTCGAGAGCAGTACTTC.

The DNA for the CDR3 is TGCGCCAGCAGCCAAGTACCGGGACAGGGAACAGATACGCAGTATTTT. The encoded protein is CASSQVPGQGTDTQYF. The chain is built from TRBV4-1 and TRBJ2-3; 9 positions match TRBD1. The CDR3 runs 16 residues. J gave up 3 bases and V 1 base, and 5 bases lay outside the gene matches. Germline V lookup: CDR1 MGHRA, CDR2 YSYEKL.

The rearrangement uses TRBV6-5 and TRBJ2-7, with D perhaps TRBD2 (6 bases). The CDR3 is 14 amino acids. The V end was cut by 5 bases, the J end by 4 bases, with 15 bases between. Germline V gene data show CDR1 as MNHEY and CDR2 as SVGAGI. The DNA for the CDR3 is TGTGCCAGCAGTGTAAGAAACGGGGGTTACGAGCAGTACTTC. Translation: CASSVRNGGYEQYF.

The rearrangement links TRBV11-3 to TRBJ1-1; no clear D gene. Trimming cost V 1 base and J 2 bases, with 8 bases left between them. The CDR3 has 14 amino acids. The germline V gene has CDR1 SGHNT and CDR2 YENEEA. CDR3 in amino acids: CASSLVGVNTEAFF. The CDR3 DNA sequence: TGTGCCAGCAGCTTAGTGGGAGTTAACACTGAAGCTTTCTTT.

V gene TRBV25-1 combines with J gene TRBJ1-4, with 8 bases lining up with TRBD1. Germline V lookup: CDR1 MGHDK, CDR2 SYGVNS. The CDR3 is made up of 15 amino acids. The V gene end was trimmed by 7 bases and the J gene end by 5 bases; junction bases not matched to a gene: 9. The CDR3 DNA is TGTGCCAGCACTTGGGACAGGCCAGTAAATGAAAAACTGTTTTTT. It translates to CASTWDRPVNEKLFF.

V gene TRBV19 combines with J gene TRBJ1-1; tentatively, D is TRBD1 (5 bases). There are 14 residues in the CDR3. Germline V gives CDR1 LNHDA, CDR2 SQIVND (reference sequence). The V and J ends lost 4 bases and 5 bases respectively, with 14 bases between them. CDR3 nucleotides: TGTGCCAGTAGTACTGGGGCAGGACGAACTGAAGCTTTCTTT. It encodes CASSTGAGRTEAFF.

This chain uses TRBV19 with TRBJ2-2; 10 bases map to TRBD1. The CDR3 is 15 residues long. The ends lost 1 base at V and 7 bases at J; junction bases unmatched: 3. Germline V gene sequence: CDR1 LNHDA, CDR2 SQIVND (reference sequence). Written as DNA, the CDR3 is TGTGCCAGTAGTATAGGACAGGGGGCGGTCGGGGAGCTGTTTTTT. Protein: CASSIGQGAVGELFF.

Written as DNA, the CDR3 is TGTGCCTGGAGTTTGGCCACTGAAGCTTTCTTT. Amino acids: CAWSLATEAFF. The J gene is TRBJ1-1, the V gene TRBV30; D gene uncertain. V was cut by 2 bases and J by 4 bases, with 5 bases left in between. CDR3 length equals 11 residues. Germline V CDR1 and CDR2: GTSNPN, SVGIG (reference sequence).

The chain recombines TRBV5-1 with TRBJ2-1; 8 bases fit TRBD2. V shed 3 bases and J 8 bases; nucleotides not matched to a gene: 10. CDR1 and CDR2 (germline): SGHRS, YFSETQ. The CDR3 covers 15 residues. The CDR3 sequence: CASSWGGTRNDEQFF. The CDR3 coding sequence is TGCGCCAGCAGCTGGGGCGGGACTAGAAATGATGAGCAGTTCTTC.

The chain links TRBV4-2 to TRBJ1-2; D is undetermined. The CDR3 has 14 amino acids. Germline CDR1 and CDR2: LGHNA and YNFKEQ. The ends were cut back, 4 bases at V and 8 bases at J, with 17 bases in the middle. CDR3 nucleotide sequence: TGTGCCAGCAGCCCGTACGATAATGGAGCGGGCTACACCTTC. Protein: CASSPYDNGAGYTF.

V is TRBV14 and J is TRBJ2-3; 8 bases are a match to TRBD1. V lost 1 base and J lost 3; bases outside the gene matches: 9. The CDR3 covers 17 residues. Germline V gene lookup returns CDR1 SGHDN and CDR2 FVKESK. The CDR3, as DNA: TGTGCCAGCAGCCAAGCAGGGGGCGGTTGGCGGACAGATACGCAGTATTTT. Protein: CASSQAGGGWRTDTQYF.

The rearrangement uses TRBV2 and TRBJ1-1; 7 nucleotides agree with TRBD1. This CDR3 has 11 amino acids. The V gene end was trimmed by 8 bases and the J gene end by 8 bases; junction bases not matched to a gene: 5. Germline assignment: CDR1 SNHLY and CDR2 FYNNEI. This CDR3 reads CASETGQEAFF. The CDR3 coding sequence is TGTGCCAGCGAAACGGGACAGGAAGCTTTCTTT.

The J gene is TRBJ2-1, the V gene TRBV6-1; D might be TRBD2 (7 bases). Trimming took off 6 bases at V and 5 bases at J, with 14 bases between the two ends. The CDR3 loop spans 14 amino acids. Germline loops: CDR1 MNHNS, CDR2 SASEGT. Here the CDR3 DNA reads TGTGCCAGCAGGCCCAGGGGAGGGGACAATGAGCAGTTCTTC. Residues: CASRPRGGDNEQFF.